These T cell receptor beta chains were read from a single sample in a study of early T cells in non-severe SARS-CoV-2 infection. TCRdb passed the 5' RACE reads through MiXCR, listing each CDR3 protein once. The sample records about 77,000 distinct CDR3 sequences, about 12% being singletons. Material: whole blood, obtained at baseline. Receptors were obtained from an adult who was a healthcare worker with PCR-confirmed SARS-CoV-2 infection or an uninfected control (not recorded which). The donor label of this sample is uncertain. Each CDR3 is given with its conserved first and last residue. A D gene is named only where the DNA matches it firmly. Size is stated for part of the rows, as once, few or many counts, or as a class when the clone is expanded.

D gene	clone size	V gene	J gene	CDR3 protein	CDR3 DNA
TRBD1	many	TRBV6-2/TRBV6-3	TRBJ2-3	CASVGTGIDTQYF	TGTGCCAGCGTGGGGACAGGGATAGATACGCAGTATTTT
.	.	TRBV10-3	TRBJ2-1	CAISEARNNEQFF	TGTGCCATCAGTGAGGCTAGGAACAATGAGCAGTTCTTC
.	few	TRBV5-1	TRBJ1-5	CASSLAGGGNQPQHF	TGCGCCAGCAGCTTGGCCGGGGGAGGCAATCAGCCCCAGCATTTT
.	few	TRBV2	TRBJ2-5	CASSLMGQETQYF	TGTGCCAGCAGTTTAATGGGGCAAGAGACCCAGTACTTC
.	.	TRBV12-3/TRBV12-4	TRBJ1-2	CASSPAWAGPEYGYTF	TGTGCCAGCAGCCCAGCTTGGGCAGGCCCGGAGTATGGCTACACCTTC
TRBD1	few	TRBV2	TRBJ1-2	CASSEGDSRYGYTF	TGTGCCAGCAGTGAGGGGGACAGCCGGTATGGCTACACCTTC
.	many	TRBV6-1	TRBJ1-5	CASSEVVGGMDNQPQHF	TGTGCCAGCAGTGAAGTGGTCGGGGGGATGGACAATCAGCCCCAGCATTTT
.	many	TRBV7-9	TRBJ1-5	CASTEGTQGNQPQHF	TGTGCCAGCACCGAGGGTACCCAGGGCAATCAGCCCCAGCATTTT
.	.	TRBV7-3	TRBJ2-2	CASSITGELFF	TGTGCCAGCAGCATTACCGGGGAGCTGTTTTTT
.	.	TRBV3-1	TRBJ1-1	CASSHLLSEAFF	TGTGCCAGCAGCCACCTACTGTCTGAAGCTTTCTTT
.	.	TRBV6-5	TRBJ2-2	CASSLGPFTGELFF	TGTGCCAGCAGCCTTGGACCGTTCACCGGGGAGCTGTTTTTT
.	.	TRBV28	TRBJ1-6	CANNPWTTDNSPLHF	TGTGCCAACAACCCATGGACGACGGATAATTCACCCCTCCACTTT
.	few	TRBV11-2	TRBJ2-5	CASSLDPPPQETQYF	TGTGCCAGCAGCTTAGACCCGCCCCCACAAGAGACCCAGTACTTC
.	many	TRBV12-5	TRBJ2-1	CASGLTRNEQFF	TGTGCTAGTGGCCTAACCAGGAATGAGCAGTTCTTC
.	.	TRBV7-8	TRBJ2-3	CASSLDAWQITDTQYF	TGTGCCAGCAGCTTAGACGCTTGGCAGATCACAGATACGCAGTATTTT
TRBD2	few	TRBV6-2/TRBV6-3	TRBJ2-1	CASSYSWRGAAHEQFF	TGTGCCAGCAGTTACTCTTGGCGGGGGGCGGCTCACGAGCAGTTCTTC
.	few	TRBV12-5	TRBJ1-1	CASGLGIGEAFF	TGTGCTAGTGGTTTGGGAATCGGTGAAGCTTTCTTT